Presented here are 26 T cell receptor beta chains from one specimen sequenced in a study of blood T cell repertoires in COVID-19. TCRdb's table, derived via immunoSEQ multiplex PCR, lists solely in-frame clones and lacks some. The sample shows about 140,000 clones, over 75% of them seen only once. The specimen was peripheral blood. The receptors shown here come from a man in his 60s with active or convalescent COVID-19.

The chain carries TRBV6-5 and TRBJ1-4; 8 bases agree with TRBD1. This CDR3 spans 13 amino acids. Germline assignment: CDR1 MNHEY and CDR2 SVGAGI. J gave up 5 bases and V 4 bases, and 0 bases lay outside the gene matches. The CDR3 bases are TGTGCCAGCAGTTGGACAGGGAATGAAAAACTGTTTTTT. Translation gives CASSWTGNEKLFF.

The chain links TRBV9 to TRBJ2-1; D is possibly TRBD1 (6 bases). The CDR3 totals 15 residues. With 0 bases removed from V and 7 bases from J, the gap between germline ends came to 14 bases. The germline gives CDR1 SGDLS, CDR2 YYNGEE. The CDR3 bases are TGTGCCAGCAGCGTAGTAAAACAGGGAATGAATGAGCAGTTCTTC. Its translation is CASSVVKQGMNEQFF.

This CDR3 reads CSVERGRWGTEAFF. Here the CDR3 DNA reads TGCAGCGTTGAAAGGGGGCGGTGGGGCACTGAAGCTTTCTTT. This chain uses TRBV29-1 with TRBJ1-1, with 7 bases lining up with TRBD1. The CDR3 is made up of 14 amino acids. CDR1 SQVTM and CDR2 ANQGSEA come from the germline V gene. V lost 2 bases, J lost 4 bases, and 7 bases stayed unmatched.

The chain joins TRBV3-1 (or the pseudogene TRBV3-2) to TRBJ2-5, with D possibly TRBD2 on 6 matching bases. Trimming shortened V by 3 bases and J by 2 bases, and 10 bases separated the two germline ends. Germline CDR1 and CDR2: LGHDT and YNNKEL (reference sequence). This CDR3 has 14 residues. CDR3 protein: CASSHPGGQETQYF. In DNA, the CDR3 is TGTGCCAGCAGCCACCCTGGGGGGCAAGAGACCCAGTACTTC.

This sequence joins TRBV6-5 and TRBJ2-7; the D gene is possibly TRBD2 (5 bases). The V gene lost 0 bases and the J gene lost 9 bases, with 18 bases spanning the gap. Germline lookup yields CDR1 MNHEY and CDR2 SVGAGI. CDR3 length: 15 residues. The CDR3 is CASSYSVRGLDVQYF. The CDR3 DNA is TGTGCCAGCAGTTACTCGGTCCGGGGATTGGACGTGCAGTACTTC.

The gene calls are TRBV12-3 or TRBV12-4 and TRBJ1-1, with 7 bases fitting TRBD1. The CDR3 contains 13 residues. With 5 bases clipped from V and 1 base from J, the junction kept 1 base outside the gene matches. This CDR3 reads CASSRTGNTEAFF. The CDR3 DNA reads as TGTGCCAGCAGTCGGACAGGGAACACTGAAGCTTTCTTT.

This clone has only a few counts. The DNA for the CDR3 is TGTGCCAGCAGCCACCGATCGACGACAGGGGGTAGCTACGAGCAGTACTTC. Its translation is CASSHRSTTGGSYEQYF. This chain joins TRBV4-2 and TRBJ2-7, with TRBD1 matching over 9 bases. Per germline, CDR1 LGHNA and CDR2 YNFKEQ. This CDR3 spans 17 amino acids. The junction had 12 bases not matched to a gene; V was cut back by 3 bases and J by 3 bases.

The chain is built from TRBV4-1 and TRBJ1-5; no clear D. CDR1 is MGHRA, CDR2 YSYEKL, per germline. V lost 0 bases and J lost 0, with 9 bases in between. The CDR3 loop spans 16 amino acids. CDR3 in DNA: TGCGCCAGCAGCCAAGATTTGCGGTTTAGCAATCAGCCCCAGCATTTT. Protein product: CASSQDLRFSNQPQHF.

The chain carries TRBV5-1 and TRBJ2-1; 12 bases map to TRBD2. The germline gives CDR1 SGHRS, CDR2 YFSETQ. The length of the CDR3 is 16 residues. With V trimmed by 0 bases and J by 9 bases, 7 bases remained unmatched. Here the CDR3 reads CASSLETSGRRGEQFF. For the CDR3, the DNA is TGCGCCAGCAGCTTGGAAACTAGCGGGAGGCGGGGTGAGCAGTTCTTC.

The CDR3 sequence: CASSFGQGYGYTF. The CDR3 nucleotides read TGTGCCAGCAGTTTCGGACAGGGCTATGGCTACACCTTC. This chain uses TRBV27 with TRBJ1-2; TRBD1 agrees at 8 bases. CDR3 length: 13 residues. The germline V gene encodes CDR1 MNHEY and CDR2 SMNVEV (reference sequence). With 3 bases clipped from V and 4 bases from J, the junction kept 1 base outside the gene matches.

This clone was counted only a few times. V usage is TRBV28 and J usage is TRBJ1-3, with D hard to call. This CDR3 region has 15 residues. Looked up from germline, CDR1 is MDHEN and CDR2 is SYDVKM. V was pared by 8 bases and J by 1 base, with 15 bases between. CDR3 amino acids: CASGNGGPSGNTIYF. DNA for the CDR3: TGTGCCAGCGGGAACGGAGGGCCGTCTGGAAACACCATATATTTT.

The chain has TRBV7-2 and TRBJ1-1; D not resolved. The V and J ends lost 2 bases and 0 bases respectively, with 10 bases between them. The CDR3 loop spans 15 amino acids. Germline V gives CDR1 SGHTA, CDR2 FQGNSA. DNA for the CDR3: TGTGCCAGCAGCTTATCCAGAGGGATGAACACTGAAGCTTTCTTT. Protein: CASSLSRGMNTEAFF.

This clone was detected only a few times. This chain connects TRBV18 to TRBJ2-2; 12 bases are a match to TRBD1. From germline, CDR1 is KGHSH and CDR2 LQKENI. V gave up 3 bases and J gave up 5 bases; unmatched junction bases: 4. The CDR3 is 16 residues long. The CDR3 loop reads CASSPGTGGRTGELFF. DNA for the CDR3: TGTGCCAGCTCACCTGGGACAGGGGGCCGAACCGGGGAGCTGTTTTTT.

This sequence joins TRBV6-2 or TRBV6-3 and TRBJ2-7; 11 positions match TRBD2. V trimming: 7 bases; J trimming: 5 bases; junction bases outside the gene matches: 7. The germline V gene has CDR1 MNHEY and CDR2 SVGEGT. There are 14 residues in the CDR3. The CDR3 DNA follows: TGTGCCAGCAACCCCCGACTAGCGGGAAACGAGCAGTACTTC. Protein: CASNPRLAGNEQYF.

The CDR3 reads CATRGQAYGYTF. CDR3 in DNA: TGTGCGACGCGAGGGCAGGCCTATGGCTACACCTTC. The chain joins TRBV19 to TRBJ1-2; D is undetermined. The V gene's germline CDR1 is LNHDA and CDR2 SQIVND (reference sequence). There are 12 residues in the CDR3.

The J gene is TRBJ1-1, the V gene TRBV7-9, with D unclear. V was pared by 1 base and J by 5 bases, with 11 bases between. From germline, CDR1 is SEHNR and CDR2 FQNEAQ (reference sequence). This CDR3 spans 14 amino acids. CDR3 in DNA: TGTGCCAGCAGCTTAGGACACCCGATTACTGAAGCTTTCTTT. As protein: CASSLGHPITEAFF. Using reference TRBV7-9 and TRBJ1-1 for the parts outside the CDR3, the full variable domain is DTGVSQNPRHKITKRGQNVTFRCDPISEHNRLYWYRQTLGQGPEFLTYFQNEAQLEKSRLLSDRFSAERPKGSFSTLEIQRTEQGDSAMYLCASSLGHPITEAFFGQGTRLTVV.

This clone was counted a few times. The chain has TRBV27 and TRBJ1-3; the D gene is possibly TRBD1 (6 bases). The CDR3 is 14 amino acids. V lost 4 bases and J 4 bases, leaving 11 bases between the germline ends. Germline CDR1 and CDR2: MNHEY and SMNVEV (reference sequence). The chain's CDR3 is CASSSRGNGNTIYF. The CDR3 region has the DNA TGTGCCAGCAGTTCCAGGGGCAACGGAAACACCATATATTTT.

The chain carries TRBV7-2 and TRBJ1-6; D is possibly TRBD1 (5 bases). V was trimmed by 2 bases and J by 4 bases, leaving 6 bases between them. Germline values: CDR1 SGHTA, CDR2 FQGNSA. The CDR3 sequence is 14 residues long. The CDR3 reads CASSLQGYNSPLHF. Written as DNA, the CDR3 is TGTGCCAGCAGCTTACAGGGTTATAATTCACCCCTCCACTTT.

The chain is built from TRBV3-1 (or the pseudogene TRBV3-2) and TRBJ2-2; a possible D gene is TRBD1 (8 bases). The CDR3 sequence is 18 residues long. The ends were cut back, 2 bases at V and 0 bases at J, with 16 bases in the middle. From germline, CDR1 is LGHDT and CDR2 YNNKEL (reference sequence). CDR3 in DNA: TGTGCCAGCAGCCAACCCAGGGGGCGGGGGACGAACACCGGGGAGCTGTTTTTT. It codes for CASSQPRGRGTNTGELFF.

The chain has TRBV4-2 and TRBJ2-2; D gene unclear. V gave up 1 base and J gave up 4 bases, with 7 bases separating them. CDR1 and CDR2 (germline): LGHNA, YNFKEQ. The CDR3 spans 14 residues. DNA of the CDR3: TGTGCCAGCAGCCAAGGGCTTGGCACCGGGGAGCTGTTTTTT. It encodes CASSQGLGTGELFF.

The chain couples TRBV7-2 to TRBJ2-7, with 8 bases aligning to TRBD2. The germline CDR1 and CDR2 sequences are SGHTA and FQGNSA. Trimming removed 5 bases from V and 6 bases from J; junction bases left unmatched: 9. The CDR3 loop spans 14 amino acids. In DNA form, the CDR3 reads TGTGCCAGCAGCCCAGCGGGGGAGAGGTCCGAGCAGTACTTC. It encodes CASSPAGERSEQYF.

The rearrangement links TRBV6-5 to TRBJ2-4; D not resolved. V lost 2 bases and J 0 bases, leaving 5 bases between the germline ends. This CDR3 is 14 amino acids long. Per the germline V gene, CDR1 is MNHEY and CDR2 is SVGAGI. In DNA, the CDR3 is TGTGCCAGCAGTTACGCAGAAGCCAAAAACATTCAGTACTTC. Amino acids: CASSYAEAKNIQYF.

The chain joins TRBV28 to TRBJ2-3; 13 nucleotides match TRBD2. The ends lost 3 bases at V and 4 bases at J; junction bases unmatched: 7. Germline V gene lookup returns CDR1 MDHEN and CDR2 SYDVKM. The length of the CDR3 is 17 residues. DNA for the CDR3: TGTGCCAGCAGTTTTGCGGGACTAGCGGGAACCGCAGATACGCAGTATTTT. Translating it yields CASSFAGLAGTADTQYF.

The chain combines TRBV6-2 or TRBV6-3 with TRBJ2-7; D not resolved. Germline assignment: CDR1 MNHEY and CDR2 SVGEGT. V was trimmed by 7 bases and J by 0 bases, leaving 13 bases between them. CDR3 length equals 14 residues. For the CDR3, the DNA is TGTGCCAGCACCCCGACTCTCAGCTCCTACGAGCAGTACTTC. Amino acids: CASTPTLSSYEQYF.

The genes are TRBV11-2 and TRBJ2-1; a possible D gene is TRBD1 (5 bases). The V gene's germline CDR1 is SGHAT and CDR2 FQNNGV. CDR3 size: 17 residues. Trimming removed 4 bases at V and 1 base at J, with 17 bases between. The DNA for the CDR3 is TGTGCCAGCAGCTCTTTGACCGGACACGGGTCCTACAATGAGCAGTTCTTC. This translates into CASSSLTGHGSYNEQFF.

This clone was seen only a few times. The chain couples TRBV6-5 to TRBJ1-4; D may be TRBD1 (6 bases). Germline lookup yields CDR1 MNHEY and CDR2 SVGAGI. Trimming took off 6 bases at V and 0 bases at J, with 11 bases between the two ends. The CDR3 is made up of 15 amino acids. This chain's CDR3 is CASRPTGATNEKLFF. The CDR3 nucleotides are TGTGCCAGCAGACCGACAGGCGCAACTAATGAAAAACTGTTTTTT.